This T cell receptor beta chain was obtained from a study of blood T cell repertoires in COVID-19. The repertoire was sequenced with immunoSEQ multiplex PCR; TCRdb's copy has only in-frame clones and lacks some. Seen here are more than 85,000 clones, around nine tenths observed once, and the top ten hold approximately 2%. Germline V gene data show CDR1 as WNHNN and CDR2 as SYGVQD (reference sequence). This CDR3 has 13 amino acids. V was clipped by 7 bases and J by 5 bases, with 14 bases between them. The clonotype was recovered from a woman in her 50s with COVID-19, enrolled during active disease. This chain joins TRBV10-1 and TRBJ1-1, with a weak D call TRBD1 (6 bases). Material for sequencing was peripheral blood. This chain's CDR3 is CASTTGLGTEAFF. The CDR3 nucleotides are TGCGCCAGCACCACAGGGTTGGGGACTGAAGCTTTCTTT.